These 19 T cell receptor beta chains came from one sample sequenced in a study of T cells after yellow fever vaccination. In TCRdb, the 5' RACE reads were re-called with MiXCR into one record per CDR3 protein. The sample has fewer than 450,000 distinct CDR3 sequences, about 4% seen once. The sequencing here drew on PBMCs, taken 5 days after the yellow fever booster vaccination. Receptors were obtained from a man in his late teens or twenties who received the YFV17D yellow fever vaccine.

This clonotype was recorded at least ten times. The V and J genes are TRBV11-2 and TRBJ2-3, with 12 nucleotides matching TRBD2. The CDR3 has 16 residues. Germline V lookup: CDR1 SGHAT, CDR2 FQNNGV. V shed 3 bases and J 4 bases; nucleotides not matched to a gene: 5. The CDR3 loop is CASSFTSGGPSDTQYF. In nucleotides, the CDR3 is TGTGCCAGCAGCTTCACTAGCGGGGGGCCTTCAGATACGCAGTATTTT.

This clonotype was counted only a few times. The chain links TRBV10-3 to TRBJ1-5; 10 nucleotides match TRBD1. CDR1 ENHRY and CDR2 SYGVKD come from the germline V gene. The CDR3 extends over 14 amino acids. V trimming: 8 bases; J trimming: 6 bases; junction bases outside the gene matches: 7. The CDR3 protein is CAIQGTGVSQPQHF. The CDR3 bases are TGTGCCATCCAAGGGACAGGGGTTTCTCAGCCCCAGCATTTT.

The chain joins TRBV6-2 or TRBV6-3 to TRBJ2-3, with D possibly matching TRBD2 (5 bases). Germline V gene lookup returns CDR1 MNHEY and CDR2 SVGEGT. Trimming took off 7 bases at V and 2 bases at J, with 16 bases between the two ends. This CDR3 is built from 15 residues. Here the CDR3 reads CASIPVGENTDTQYF. CDR3 sequence (DNA): TGTGCCAGCATCCCTGTCGGGGAGAACACAGATACGCAGTATTTT.

This clonotype was counted a few times. The J gene is TRBJ2-3, the V gene TRBV6-6; D gene uncertain. The CDR3 contains 16 residues. From germline, CDR1 is MNHNY and CDR2 SVGAGI (reference sequence). V was shortened by 0 bases and J by 2 bases, with 12 bases between the two germline ends. The CDR3 loop reads CASSYSSARYTDTQYF. CDR3 DNA sequence: TGTGCCAGCAGTTACTCGTCGGCCCGATACACAGATACGCAGTATTTT.

This clonotype was recorded at least ten times. This chain links TRBV4-2 with TRBJ2-5; unclear D gene. The CDR3 has 12 residues. Germline values: CDR1 LGHNA, CDR2 YNFKEQ. Trimming shortened V by 5 bases and J by 5 bases, and 9 bases separated the two germline ends. CDR3 coding DNA: TGTGCCAGCAGCAGTCGGTACGAGACCCAGTACTTC. This codes for CASSSRYETQYF.

There are many counts of this clonotype. CDR3 protein: CASSYTDTGELFF. The CDR3 DNA reads as TGTGCCAGCAGTTACACAGACACCGGGGAGCTGTTTTTT. The chain has TRBV6-2 or TRBV6-3 and TRBJ2-2; D gene uncertain. The V gene lost 2 bases and the J gene lost 3 bases, with 4 bases spanning the gap. Germline V gene data show CDR1 as MNHEY and CDR2 as SVGEGT. The length of the CDR3 is 13 residues.

The genes are TRBV11-2 and TRBJ1-2, with D tentatively TRBD1 (6 bases). Germline CDR1 SGHAT, CDR2 FQNNGV. Between the trimmed V and J ends, which lost 1 base and 4 bases, there was a span of 16 bases. The CDR3 covers 16 residues. CDR3 DNA sequence: TGTGCCAGCAGCTTAGGAGGGGCAGGGGCCCTCTATGGCTACACCTTC. Amino acids: CASSLGGAGALYGYTF.

This clonotype was detected a few times. The rearrangement links TRBV7-9 to TRBJ2-3, with no clear D. The germline gives CDR1 SEHNR, CDR2 FQNEAQ (reference sequence). Trimming pared 1 base from V and 4 bases from J, leaving 15 bases between. The CDR3 sequence is 16 residues long. The CDR3 bases are TGTGCCAGCAGCTTAGTACCAGGATGGGATGCAGATACGCAGTATTTT. Protein product: CASSLVPGWDADTQYF.

This clonotype turned up a few times. V and J are TRBV6-5 and TRBJ2-7, with 7 bases lining up with TRBD1. The CDR3 length is 14 residues. CDR1 is MNHEY and CDR2 is SVGAGI in the germline V gene. J was trimmed by 3 bases and V by 8 bases; bases with no gene match: 10. The CDR3 bases are TGTGCCAGCGGCTACCGGGACAGAGGCTACGAGCAGTACTTC. Protein sequence: CASGYRDRGYEQYF.

Concerning this clonotype itself: It may be a read error: a sequence one base away is much more abundant. V gene TRBV4-1 combines with J gene TRBJ1-1; D unclear. The germline CDR1 and CDR2 sequences are MGHRA and YSYEKL. The CDR3 is 13 amino acids. The V end lost 3 bases, the J end lost 3 bases, and 8 bases lay between the germline ends. The CDR3 sequence: CASSHTQHTEAFF. The CDR3 bases are TGCGCCAGCAGCCATACCCAGCACACTGAAGCTTTCTTT.

This clonotype showed up just a few times. CDR3 sequence reads: CASSFGQGGAGEQYF. CDR3 nucleotide sequence: TGCGCCAGCAGCTTCGGACAGGGCGGGGCTGGCGAGCAGTACTTC. The J gene is TRBJ2-7, the V gene TRBV5-1, with 8 bases fitting TRBD1. This CDR3 region has 15 residues. Germline V gene lookup returns CDR1 SGHRS and CDR2 YFSETQ. Germline trimming cut 2 bases from V and 6 bases from J; bases unmatched to any gene: 10. The full variable domain, with the rest looked up from reference TRBV5-1 and TRBJ2-7, is KAGVTQTPRYLIKTRGQQVTLSCSPISGHRSVSWYQQTPGQGLQFLFEYFSETQRNKGNFPGRFSGRQFSNSRSEMNVSTLELGDSALYLCASSFGQGGAGEQYFGPGTRLTVT.

The chain combines TRBV7-2 with TRBJ2-3; 12 bases are a match to TRBD2. The CDR3 covers 18 residues. V trimming: 1 base; J trimming: 4 bases; junction bases outside the gene matches: 9. Germline CDR1 is SGHTA and CDR2 is FQGNSA. The CDR3 bases are TGTGCCAGCAGCTTAGGAGCACTAGCGGGGGGTGTTGCAGATACGCAGTATTTT. The encoded protein is CASSLGALAGGVADTQYF.

The V call is TRBV7-9, the J call TRBJ2-1; TRBD1 matches 7 bases. Germline CDR1 and CDR2: SEHNR and FQNEAQ (reference sequence). This CDR3 contains 15 residues. Losses at the gene ends were 3 bases for V and 7 bases for J; bases not matched to a gene: 9. CDR3 residues: CASSFRGIPSNEQFF. CDR3 DNA: TGTGCCAGCAGCTTCAGGGGGATTCCCTCGAATGAGCAGTTCTTC.

This chain uses TRBV9 with TRBJ1-5; no clear D. Trimming shortened V by 3 bases and J by 0 bases, and 10 bases separated the two germline ends. Germline values: CDR1 SGDLS, CDR2 YYNGEE. CDR3 length: 15 residues. CDR3 sequence (DNA): TGTGCCAGCAGCGCAGGAGCTTATAGCAATCAGCCCCAGCATTTT. This encodes CASSAGAYSNQPQHF.

As to this clonotype: One end of the junction is discordant with germline, which a read error may explain. The rearrangement joins TRBV18 to TRBJ1-2; no clear D. This CDR3 comprises 15 residues. Germline CDR1 is KGHSH and CDR2 is LQKENI. The CDR3 coding sequence is TGTGCCAGCGCACCTGATGCATCCAGAACAAGTGGCTACACCTTC. Protein product: CASAPDASRTSGYTF.

This clonotype was picked up a small number of times. This chain links TRBV7-9 with TRBJ1-1; 11 bases line up with TRBD1. Germline loops: CDR1 SEHNR, CDR2 FQNEAQ (reference sequence). The CDR3 length is 15 residues. V dropped 5 bases and J dropped 4; count of bases not matched to a gene: 6. The CDR3 DNA reads TGTGCCAGCAGCGCCGGACAGGGGGCGGTCACTGAAGCTTTCTTT. The encoded protein is CASSAGQGAVTEAFF.

This clonotype was seen only a few times. The chain is built from TRBV7-9 and TRBJ2-2; 10 bases agree with TRBD2. Germline trimming cut 5 bases from V and 5 bases from J; bases unmatched to any gene: 2. The CDR3 has 14 residues. Germline V gene sequence: CDR1 SEHNR, CDR2 FQNEAQ (reference sequence). The CDR3 sequence is CASSGLAETGELFF. CDR3 sequence (DNA): TGTGCCAGCAGCGGACTAGCGGAGACCGGGGAGCTGTTTTTT.

This clonotype appeared a few times. The gene calls are TRBV20-1 and TRBJ2-3; 8 nucleotides agree with TRBD1. Per the germline V gene, CDR1 is DFQATT and CDR2 is SNEGSKA (reference sequence). The CDR3 consists of 16 residues. V gave up 1 base and J gave up 0 bases; unmatched junction bases: 6. The CDR3 here is CSARAGQGISTDTQYF. CDR3 DNA sequence: TGCAGTGCTAGAGCCGGACAGGGTATTAGCACAGATACGCAGTATTTT.

This clonotype was recorded many times. The chain carries TRBV7-9 and TRBJ1-1, with D possibly TRBD1 on 5 matching bases. The CDR3 length is 12 residues. V dropped 4 bases and J dropped 4 bases, with 7 bases sitting between them. Germline CDR1 and CDR2: SEHNR and FQNEAQ (reference sequence). The CDR3 sequence: CASSSGTTEAFF. The CDR3 nucleotides are TGTGCCAGCAGCTCCGGGACCACTGAAGCTTTCTTT.